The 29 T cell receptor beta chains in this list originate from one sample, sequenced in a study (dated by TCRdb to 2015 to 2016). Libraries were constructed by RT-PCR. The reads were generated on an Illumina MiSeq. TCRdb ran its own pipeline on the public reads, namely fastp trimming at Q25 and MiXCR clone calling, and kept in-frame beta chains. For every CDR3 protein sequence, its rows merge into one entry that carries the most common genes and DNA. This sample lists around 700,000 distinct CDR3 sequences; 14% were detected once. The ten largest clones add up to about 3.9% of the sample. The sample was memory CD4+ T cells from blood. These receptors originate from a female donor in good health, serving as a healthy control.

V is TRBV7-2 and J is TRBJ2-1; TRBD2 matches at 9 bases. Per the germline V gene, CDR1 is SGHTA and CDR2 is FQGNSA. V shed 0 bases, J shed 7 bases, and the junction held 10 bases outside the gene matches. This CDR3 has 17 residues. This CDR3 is CASSLASGSLPANEQFF. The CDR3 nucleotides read TGTGCCAGCAGCTTAGCTAGCGGGAGCCTCCCCGCTAATGAGCAGTTCTTC.

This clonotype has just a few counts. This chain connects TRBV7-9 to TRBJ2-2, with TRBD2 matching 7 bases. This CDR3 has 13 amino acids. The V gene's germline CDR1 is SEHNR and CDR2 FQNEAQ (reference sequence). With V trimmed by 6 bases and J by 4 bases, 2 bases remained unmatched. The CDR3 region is CASRGGTTGELFF. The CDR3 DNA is TGTGCCAGCAGGGGGGGGACCACCGGGGAGCTGTTTTTT.

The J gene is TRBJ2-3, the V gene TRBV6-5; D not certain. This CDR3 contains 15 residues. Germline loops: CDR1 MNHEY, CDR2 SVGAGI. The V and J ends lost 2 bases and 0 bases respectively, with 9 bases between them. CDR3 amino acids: CASSYVPPSTDTQYF. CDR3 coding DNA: TGTGCCAGCAGTTACGTCCCGCCTAGCACAGATACGCAGTATTTT.

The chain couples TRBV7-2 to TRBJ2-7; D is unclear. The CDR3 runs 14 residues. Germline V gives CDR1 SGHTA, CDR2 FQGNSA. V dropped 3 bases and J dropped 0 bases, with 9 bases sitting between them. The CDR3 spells CASSFQFSSYEQYF. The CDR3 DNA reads TGTGCCAGCAGCTTCCAGTTTAGCTCCTACGAGCAGTACTTC.

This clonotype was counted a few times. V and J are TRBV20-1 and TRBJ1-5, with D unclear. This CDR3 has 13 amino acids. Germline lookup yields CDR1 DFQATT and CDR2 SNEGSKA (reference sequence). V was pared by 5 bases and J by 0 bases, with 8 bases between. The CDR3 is CSAGRTSNQPQHF. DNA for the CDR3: TGCAGTGCTGGGAGGACTAGCAATCAGCCCCAGCATTTT.

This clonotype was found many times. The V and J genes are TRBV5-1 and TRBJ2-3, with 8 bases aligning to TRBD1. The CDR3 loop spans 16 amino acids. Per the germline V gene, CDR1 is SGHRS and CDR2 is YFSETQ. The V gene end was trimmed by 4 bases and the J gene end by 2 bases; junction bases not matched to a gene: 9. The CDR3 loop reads CASSQGQGPNTDTQYF. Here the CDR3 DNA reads TGCGCCAGCAGCCAAGGACAGGGCCCAAACACAGATACGCAGTATTTT.

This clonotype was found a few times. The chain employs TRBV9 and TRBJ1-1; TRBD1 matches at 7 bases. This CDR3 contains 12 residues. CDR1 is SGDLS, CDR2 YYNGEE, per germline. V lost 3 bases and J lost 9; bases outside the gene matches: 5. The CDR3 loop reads CASSAYRGQAFF. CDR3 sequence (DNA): TGTGCCAGCAGCGCCTACAGGGGTCAAGCTTTCTTT.

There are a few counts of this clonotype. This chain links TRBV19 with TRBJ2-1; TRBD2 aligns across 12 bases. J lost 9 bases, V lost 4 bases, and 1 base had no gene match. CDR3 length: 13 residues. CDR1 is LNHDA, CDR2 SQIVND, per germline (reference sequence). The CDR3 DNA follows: TGTGCCAGTAGTAGGGGACTAGCGGGTGAGCAGTTCTTC. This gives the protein CASSRGLAGEQFF.

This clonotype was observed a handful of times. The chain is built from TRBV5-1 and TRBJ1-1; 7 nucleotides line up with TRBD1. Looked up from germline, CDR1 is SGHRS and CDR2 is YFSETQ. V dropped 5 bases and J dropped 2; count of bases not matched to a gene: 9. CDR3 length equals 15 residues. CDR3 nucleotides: TGCGCCAGCAGACATCAACAGGGGTTCAACACTGAAGCTTTCTTT. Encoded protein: CASRHQQGFNTEAFF.

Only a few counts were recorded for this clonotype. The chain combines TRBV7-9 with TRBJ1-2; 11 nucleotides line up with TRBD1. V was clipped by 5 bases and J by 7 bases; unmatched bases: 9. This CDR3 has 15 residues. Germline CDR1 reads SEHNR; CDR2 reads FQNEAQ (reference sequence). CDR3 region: CASSTGQGVWSGYTF. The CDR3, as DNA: TGTGCCAGCAGCACGGGACAGGGGGTCTGGAGTGGCTACACCTTC.

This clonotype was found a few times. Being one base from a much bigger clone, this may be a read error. CDR3 coding DNA: TGTGCCATCCTGGGAGGGACTGAAGCTTTCTTT. This codes for CAILGGTEAFF. The chain couples TRBV10-3 to TRBJ1-1; D call uncertain. The V and J ends lost 8 bases and 5 bases respectively, with 9 bases between them. The germline CDR1 and CDR2 sequences are ENHRY and SYGVKD. The CDR3 is 11 amino acids.

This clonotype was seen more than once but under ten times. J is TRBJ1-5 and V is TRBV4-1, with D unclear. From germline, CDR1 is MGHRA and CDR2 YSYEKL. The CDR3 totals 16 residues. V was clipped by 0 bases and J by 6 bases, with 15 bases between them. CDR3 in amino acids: CASSQDIPQVGQPQHF. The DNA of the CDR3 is TGCGCCAGCAGCCAAGATATCCCCCAGGTTGGTCAGCCCCAGCATTTT.

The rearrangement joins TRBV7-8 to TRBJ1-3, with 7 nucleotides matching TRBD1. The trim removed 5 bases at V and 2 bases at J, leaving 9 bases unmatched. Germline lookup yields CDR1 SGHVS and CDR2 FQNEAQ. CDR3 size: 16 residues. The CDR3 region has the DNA TGTGCCAGCAGCCCCCGGGACAGTCTTACTGGAAACACCATATATTTT. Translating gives CASSPRDSLTGNTIYF.

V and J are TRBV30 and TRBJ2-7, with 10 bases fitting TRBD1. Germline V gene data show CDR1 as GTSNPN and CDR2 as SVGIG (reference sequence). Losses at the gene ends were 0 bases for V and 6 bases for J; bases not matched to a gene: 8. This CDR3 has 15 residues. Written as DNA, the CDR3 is TGTGCCTGGAGTGTAACCGGGACAGGGGCGCGCGAGCAGTACTTC. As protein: CAWSVTGTGAREQYF.

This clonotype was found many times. In nucleotides, the CDR3 is TGCAGTGCTAGAGGGGCTAGCGGGACCCCCTCGCATTACGAGCAGTACTTC. Protein sequence: CSARGASGTPSHYEQYF. This sequence joins TRBV20-1 and TRBJ2-7, with TRBD2 identical over 9 bases. With V trimmed by 1 base and J by 4 bases, 14 bases remained unmatched. The germline V gene has CDR1 DFQATT and CDR2 SNEGSKA (reference sequence). The CDR3 length is 17 residues.

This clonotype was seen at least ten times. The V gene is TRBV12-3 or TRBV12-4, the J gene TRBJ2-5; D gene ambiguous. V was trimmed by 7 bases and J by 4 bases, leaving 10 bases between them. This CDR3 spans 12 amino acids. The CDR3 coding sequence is TGTGCCAGCAACCCCGCCGGAGAGACCCAGTACTTC. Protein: CASNPAGETQYF.

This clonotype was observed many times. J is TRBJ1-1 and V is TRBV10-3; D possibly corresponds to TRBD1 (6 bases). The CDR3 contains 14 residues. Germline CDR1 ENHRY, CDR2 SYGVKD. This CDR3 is CAHHPGGRNTEAFF. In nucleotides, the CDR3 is TGTGCTCATCACCCCGGGGGCCGGAACACTGAAGCTTTCTTT.

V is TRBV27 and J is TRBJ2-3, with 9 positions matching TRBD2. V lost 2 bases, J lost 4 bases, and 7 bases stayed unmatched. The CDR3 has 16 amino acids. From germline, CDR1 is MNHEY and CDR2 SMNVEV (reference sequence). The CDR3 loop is CASSLLGGREADTQYF. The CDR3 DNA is TGTGCCAGCAGTTTACTCGGCGGGAGGGAGGCAGATACGCAGTATTTT.

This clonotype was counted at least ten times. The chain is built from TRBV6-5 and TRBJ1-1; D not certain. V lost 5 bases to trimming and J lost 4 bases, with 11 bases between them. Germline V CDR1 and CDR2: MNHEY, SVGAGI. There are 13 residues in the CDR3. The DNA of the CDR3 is TGTGCCAGCAGTACGCAGCGGGGCACTGAAGCTTTCTTT. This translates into CASSTQRGTEAFF.

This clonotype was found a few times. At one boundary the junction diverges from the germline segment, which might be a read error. The CDR3 nucleotides read TGTGCCAGCAATGGCCAGGCCTCCTCCGAGCAGTACTTC. Translation: CASNGQASSEQYF. The rearrangement links TRBV9 to TRBJ2-7; the D is unclear. CDR3 length: 13 amino acids. Looked up from germline, CDR1 is SGDLS and CDR2 is YYNGEE.

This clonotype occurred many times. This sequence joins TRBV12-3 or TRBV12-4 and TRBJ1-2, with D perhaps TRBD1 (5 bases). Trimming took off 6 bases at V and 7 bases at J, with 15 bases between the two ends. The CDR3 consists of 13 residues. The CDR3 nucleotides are TGTGCCAGCAGGTGGGACCTCCAACGTGGCTACACCTTC. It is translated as CASRWDLQRGYTF.

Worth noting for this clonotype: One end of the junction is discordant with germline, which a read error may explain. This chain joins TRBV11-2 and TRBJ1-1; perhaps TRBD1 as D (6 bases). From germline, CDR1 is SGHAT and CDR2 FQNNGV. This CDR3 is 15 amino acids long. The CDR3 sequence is CACSLVMGGNTEAFF. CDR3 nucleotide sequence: TGTGCCTGCAGCTTAGTTATGGGGGGCAACACTGAAGCTTTCTTT.

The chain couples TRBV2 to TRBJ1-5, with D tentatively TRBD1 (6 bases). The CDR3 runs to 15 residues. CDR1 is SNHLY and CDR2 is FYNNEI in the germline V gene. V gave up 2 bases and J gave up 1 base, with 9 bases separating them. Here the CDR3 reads CASSEQGPSNQPQHF. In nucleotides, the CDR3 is TGTGCCAGCAGTGAACAGGGGCCGAGCAATCAGCCCCAGCATTTT.

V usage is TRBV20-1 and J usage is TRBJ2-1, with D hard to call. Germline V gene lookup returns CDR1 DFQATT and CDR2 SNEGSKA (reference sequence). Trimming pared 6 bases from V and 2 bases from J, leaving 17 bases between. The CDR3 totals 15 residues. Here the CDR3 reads CSAEESEMTYNEQFF. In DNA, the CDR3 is TGCAGTGCCGAAGAAAGCGAAATGACCTACAATGAGCAGTTCTTC.

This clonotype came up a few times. The CDR3 loop reads CASSLVRARLGTEAFF. CDR3 in DNA: TGTGCCAGCAGCTTGGTCAGGGCTCGGCTAGGCACTGAAGCTTTCTTT. The chain employs TRBV7-2 and TRBJ1-1; D might be TRBD1 (5 bases). The CDR3 covers 16 residues. The germline gives CDR1 SGHTA, CDR2 FQGNSA. The ends were cut back, 3 bases at V and 4 bases at J, with 18 bases in the middle.

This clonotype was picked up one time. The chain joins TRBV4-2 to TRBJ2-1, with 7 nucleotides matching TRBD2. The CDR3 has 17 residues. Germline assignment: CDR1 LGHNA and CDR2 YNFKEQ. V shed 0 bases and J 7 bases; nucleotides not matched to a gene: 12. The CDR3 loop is CASSQDQTAGDGNEQFF. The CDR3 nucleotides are TGTGCCAGCAGCCAAGATCAGACGGCGGGAGATGGTAATGAGCAGTTCTTC.

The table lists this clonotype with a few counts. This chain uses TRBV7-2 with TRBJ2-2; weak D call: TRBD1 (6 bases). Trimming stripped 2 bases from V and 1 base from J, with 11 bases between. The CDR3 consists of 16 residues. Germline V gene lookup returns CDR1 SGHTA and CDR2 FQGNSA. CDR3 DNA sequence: TGTGCCAGCAGCTTACTGTGGGGGCGGAACACCGGGGAGCTGTTTTTT. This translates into CASSLLWGRNTGELFF. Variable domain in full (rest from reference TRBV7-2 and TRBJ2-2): GAGVSQSPSNKVTEKGKDVELRCDPISGHTALYWYRQSLGQGLEFLIYFQGNSAPDKSGLPSDRFSAERTGGSVSTLTIQRTQQEDSAVYLCASSLLWGRNTGELFFGEGSRLTVL.

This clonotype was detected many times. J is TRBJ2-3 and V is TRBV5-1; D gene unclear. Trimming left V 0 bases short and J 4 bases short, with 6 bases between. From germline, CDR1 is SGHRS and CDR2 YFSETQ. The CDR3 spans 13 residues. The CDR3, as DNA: TGCGCCAGCAGCTTGGTTGCCGCAGATACGCAGTATTTT. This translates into CASSLVAADTQYF.

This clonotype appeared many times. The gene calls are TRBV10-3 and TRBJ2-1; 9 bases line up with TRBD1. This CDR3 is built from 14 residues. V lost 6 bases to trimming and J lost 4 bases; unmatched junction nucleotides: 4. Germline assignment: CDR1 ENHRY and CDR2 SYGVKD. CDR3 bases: TGTGCCATCAGCTGGACAGGGGAGTACAATGAGCAGTTCTTC. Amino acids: CAISWTGEYNEQFF.